These 13 T cell receptor beta chains came from one sample sequenced in a study of blood T cell repertoires in COVID-19 (dated by TCRdb to about 2020). The library was generated by the immunoSEQ multiplex PCR assay. TCRdb re-hosts the immuneACCESS table, in-frame sequences only. Its copies lack some clones; in the studies checked, an unresolved V gene accounts for under half of them, and the cause for the rest is not known. The sample profile shows 130,000 to 150,000 clones; about four fifths of them were found once. 3% of the sample comes from the top ten. Specimen: peripheral blood. Every receptor here comes from a woman older than 75 with acute or convalescent COVID-19.

The chain couples TRBV6-1 to TRBJ1-4, with TRBD1 matching 7 bases. The V gene's germline CDR1 is MNHNS and CDR2 SASEGT. The CDR3 is 14 residues long. Trimming cost V 3 bases and J 5 bases; bases outside gene matches: 3. The CDR3 bases are TGTGCCAGCAGTGACCAGGGGGGCAATGAAAAACTGTTTTTT. Translating it yields CASSDQGGNEKLFF.

This chain connects TRBV6-6 to TRBJ2-7, with D maybe TRBD1 (6 bases). V lost 2 bases, J lost 3 bases, and 14 bases lay in between. This CDR3 is built from 15 residues. Germline values: CDR1 MNHNY, CDR2 SVGAGI (reference sequence). CDR3 in amino acids: CASSYPTGTFYEQYF. The CDR3 DNA is TGTGCCAGCAGTTACCCGACAGGAACTTTCTACGAGCAGTACTTC.

V gene TRBV9 combines with J gene TRBJ2-3; 10 nucleotides agree with TRBD2. Unmatched junction bases numbered 4, after V lost 4 bases and J lost 2 bases. This CDR3 has 15 amino acids. Germline V gives CDR1 SGDLS, CDR2 YYNGEE. The DNA of the CDR3 is TGTGCCAGCAGCCCACTAGCGGGGCTCACAGATACGCAGTATTTT. This gives the protein CASSPLAGLTDTQYF.

The CDR3 DNA is TGTGCCATCAGTACCGGGACAGGGGCTCGCAATGAGCAGTTCTTC. Its protein is CAISTGTGARNEQFF. This chain links TRBV10-3 with TRBJ2-1, with 10 bases matching TRBD1. The J segment lost 6 bases and the V segment lost 5 bases, leaving 7 bases of the junction unmatched. The CDR3 loop spans 15 amino acids. Germline V CDR1 and CDR2: ENHRY, SYGVKD.

The chain uses TRBV19 and TRBJ1-5, with 8 positions matching TRBD1. This CDR3 is built from 13 residues. From germline, CDR1 is LNHDA and CDR2 SQIVND (reference sequence). V shed 4 bases and J 6 bases; nucleotides not matched to a gene: 2. The CDR3 DNA follows: TGTGCCAGTAGTACAGGGGGCACTCAGCCCCAGCATTTT. Translated: CASSTGGTQPQHF. The full variable domain, its missing parts supplied by reference TRBV19 and TRBJ1-5, is DGGITQSPKYLFRKEGQNVTLSCEQNLNHDAMYWYRQDPGQGLRLIYYSQIVNDFQKGDIAEGYSVSREKKESFPLTVTSAQKNPTAFYLCASSTGGTQPQHFGDGTRLSIL.

This chain joins TRBV19 and TRBJ2-2, with unresolved D. Germline V gene lookup returns CDR1 LNHDA and CDR2 SQIVND (reference sequence). Trimming shortened V by 2 bases and J by 4 bases, and 11 bases separated the two germline ends. The CDR3 extends over 15 amino acids. CDR3 loop: CASSIYQARTGELFF. In nucleotides, the CDR3 is TGTGCCAGTAGTATATATCAGGCCCGCACCGGGGAGCTGTTTTTT.

This clone was found a few times. The rearrangement links TRBV5-6 to TRBJ1-5; perhaps TRBD1 as D (6 bases). CDR1 SGHDT and CDR2 YYEEEE come from the germline V gene. The CDR3 has 15 residues. V gave up 3 bases and J gave up 4 bases, with 14 bases separating them. The CDR3 region has the DNA TGTGCCAGCAGCTCGCTCGGGGGGCAGAATCAGCCCCAGCATTTT. This encodes CASSSLGGQNQPQHF. Drawing the rest from reference TRBV5-6 and TRBJ1-5, the complete variable domain is DAGVTQSPTHLIKTRGQQVTLRCSPKSGHDTVSWYQQALGQGPQFIFQYYEEEERQRGNFPDRFSGHQFPNYSSELNVNALLLGDSALYLCASSSLGGQNQPQHFGDGTRLSIL.

This rearrangement joins TRBV4-1 to TRBJ1-2; TRBD1 is a possible D gene (5 bases). CDR1 and CDR2 from the germline V gene are MGHRA and YSYEKL. V lost 0 bases and J 4 bases, leaving 21 bases between the germline ends. The CDR3 loop spans 18 amino acids. The CDR3 is CASSQDGTWEVRRYGYTF. CDR3 sequence (DNA): TGCGCCAGCAGCCAAGACGGGACTTGGGAGGTTAGGCGCTATGGCTACACCTTC.

The genes are TRBV3-1 (or the pseudogene TRBV3-2) and TRBJ1-2; no clear D gene. Trimming cost V 0 bases and J 8 bases, with 7 bases left between them. This CDR3 contains 12 residues. Germline V CDR1 and CDR2: LGHDT, YNNKEL (reference sequence). CDR3 loop: CASSQENRGYTF. CDR3 sequence (DNA): TGTGCCAGCAGCCAAGAGAATAGAGGCTACACCTTC.

The chain employs TRBV12-3 or TRBV12-4 and TRBJ1-1, with 10 bases that match TRBD1. The CDR3 is 13 residues long. V was clipped by 4 bases and J by 8 bases; unmatched bases: 4. The CDR3 is CASSSRDRGEAFF. The CDR3 nucleotides are TGTGCCAGCAGTTCGAGGGACAGGGGAGAAGCTTTCTTT.

This rearrangement joins TRBV19 to TRBJ1-1; 7 bases are shared with TRBD1. CDR1 is LNHDA and CDR2 is SQIVND in the germline V gene (reference sequence). V lost 4 bases and J lost 7; bases outside the gene matches: 6. The CDR3 has 13 residues. For the CDR3, the DNA is TGTGCCAGTAGTAGCGGACAGGCCCGTGAAGCTTTCTTT. It translates to CASSSGQAREAFF.

The chain recombines TRBV3-1 (or the pseudogene TRBV3-2) with TRBJ2-7; perhaps TRBD1 as D (6 bases). This CDR3 spans 14 amino acids. V was clipped by 4 bases and J by 4 bases, with 14 bases between them. Germline V gives CDR1 LGHDT, CDR2 YNNKEL (reference sequence). CDR3 DNA: TGTGCCAGCAGCCGCCCGGGACACCTATACGAGCAGTACTTC. Protein product: CASSRPGHLYEQYF.

The chain couples TRBV5-1 to TRBJ1-4; 8 bases line up with TRBD1. Looked up from germline, CDR1 is SGHRS and CDR2 is YFSETQ. The CDR3 extends over 17 amino acids. Germline trimming cut 2 bases from V and 2 bases from J; bases unmatched to any gene: 8. The chain's CDR3 is CASSLRGQGATNEKLFF. Written as DNA, the CDR3 is TGCGCCAGCAGCTTACGAGGACAGGGAGCGACTAATGAAAAACTGTTTTTT.